The 7 T cell receptor beta chains below come from one sample, sequenced in a study of blood T cell repertoires in COVID-19. The assay was immunoSEQ multiplex PCR, and TCRdb's table has in-frame clones only and misses some. The sample contains some 410,000 clones, roughly 90% of which appear only once. Source material: PBMCs or T cells enriched from blood (not recorded which). These receptors all come from a woman in her thirties with acute COVID-19.

This chain connects TRBV9 to TRBJ2-1; 8 nucleotides line up with TRBD2. V was pared by 4 bases and J by 10 bases, with 7 bases of the junction left unmatched. Germline CDR1 and CDR2: SGDLS and YYNGEE. The CDR3 contains 13 residues. CDR3 sequence: CASSTTGTREQFF. CDR3 coding DNA: TGTGCCAGCAGCACAACCGGGACTAGGGAGCAGTTCTTC.

The chain links TRBV21-1 to TRBJ2-7; TRBD1, the table's D call, was not compared with the DNA. TRBV21-1 is a listed pseudogene. This CDR3 is built from 12 residues. The CDR3 nucleotides are TGTGCCAGCAGCGTTGACAGCTACGAGCAGTACTTC. Its translation: CASSVDSYEQYF.

The chain combines TRBV19 with TRBJ2-1, with 10 nucleotides matching TRBD2. The germline V gene encodes CDR1 LNHDA and CDR2 SQIVND (reference sequence). This CDR3 is 16 amino acids long. J was trimmed by 9 bases and V by 6 bases; bases with no gene match: 14. CDR3 region: CASSAKSGGAFTEQFF. In nucleotides, the CDR3 is TGTGCCAGTAGCGCTAAAAGCGGGGGGGCCTTCACTGAGCAGTTCTTC.

The chain links TRBV29-1 to TRBJ2-2; weak D call: TRBD2 (6 bases). Germline CDR1 reads SQVTM; CDR2 reads ANQGSEA. The V gene lost 1 base and the J gene lost 2 bases, with 8 bases spanning the gap. The CDR3 contains 14 residues. The CDR3 coding sequence is TGCAGCGTTGAAGTGGGGGGTAACACCGGGGAGCTGTTTTTT. As protein: CSVEVGGNTGELFF.

V usage is TRBV18 and J usage is TRBJ1-5; 9 positions agree with TRBD1. V lost 2 bases to trimming and J lost 7 bases; unmatched junction nucleotides: 3. The CDR3 is 14 residues long. Germline V gene sequence: CDR1 KGHSH, CDR2 LQKENI. The CDR3 protein is CASSPGTGRQPQHF. In nucleotides, the CDR3 is TGTGCCAGCTCACCAGGGACAGGGCGACAGCCCCAGCATTTT.

Regarding this clone: Other DNA sequences within the sample encode an identical CDR3. The gene calls are TRBV4-3 and TRBJ2-1; TRBD2 agrees at 7 bases. The CDR3 is 15 residues long. Trimming removed 3 bases from V and 2 bases from J; junction bases left unmatched: 4. CDR1 is LGHNA and CDR2 is YSLEER in the germline V gene. CDR3 protein: CASSHSRGAYNEQFF. The CDR3 DNA is TGCGCCAGCAGCCATTCACGGGGGGCCTACAATGAGCAGTTCTTC.

The rearrangement uses TRBV7-2 and TRBJ2-1, with 13 bases that match TRBD2. With V trimmed by 5 bases and J by 0 bases, 10 bases remained unmatched. Germline values: CDR1 SGHTA, CDR2 FQGNSA. The CDR3 has 19 residues. The CDR3 loop is CASSPGLAGESRSYNEQFF. The CDR3 DNA reads TGTGCCAGCAGCCCAGGACTAGCGGGGGAGTCGCGCTCCTACAATGAGCAGTTCTTC. Using reference TRBV7-2 and TRBJ2-1 for the parts outside the CDR3, the full variable domain is GAGVSQSPSNKVTEKGKDVELRCDPISGHTALYWYRQSLGQGLEFLIYFQGNSAPDKSGLPSDRFSAERTGGSVSTLTIQRTQQEDSAVYLCASSPGLAGESRSYNEQFFGPGTRLTVL.